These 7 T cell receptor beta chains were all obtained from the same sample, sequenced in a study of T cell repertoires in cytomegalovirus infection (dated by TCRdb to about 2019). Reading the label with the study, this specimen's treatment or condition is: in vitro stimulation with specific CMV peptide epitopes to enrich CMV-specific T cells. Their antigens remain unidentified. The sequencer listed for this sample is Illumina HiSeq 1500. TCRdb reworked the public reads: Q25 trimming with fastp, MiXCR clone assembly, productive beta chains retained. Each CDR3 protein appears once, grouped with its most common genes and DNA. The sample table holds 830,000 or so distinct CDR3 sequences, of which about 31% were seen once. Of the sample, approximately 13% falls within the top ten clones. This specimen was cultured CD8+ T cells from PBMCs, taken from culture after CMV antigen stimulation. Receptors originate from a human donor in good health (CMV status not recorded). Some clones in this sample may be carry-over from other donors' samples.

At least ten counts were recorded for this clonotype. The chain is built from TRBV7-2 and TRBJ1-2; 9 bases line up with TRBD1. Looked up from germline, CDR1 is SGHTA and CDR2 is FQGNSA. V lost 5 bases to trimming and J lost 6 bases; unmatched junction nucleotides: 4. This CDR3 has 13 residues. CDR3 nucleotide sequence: TGTGCCAGCAGCAGATGGGACAGGGATGGCTACACCTTC. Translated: CASSRWDRDGYTF.

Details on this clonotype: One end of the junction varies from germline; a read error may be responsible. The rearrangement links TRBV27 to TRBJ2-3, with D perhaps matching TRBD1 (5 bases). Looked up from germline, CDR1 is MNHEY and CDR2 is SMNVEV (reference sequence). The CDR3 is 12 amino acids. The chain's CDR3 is CASSFSTGTQYF. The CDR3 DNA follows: TGTGCCAGCAGTTTTAGCACAGGTACGCAGTATTTT.

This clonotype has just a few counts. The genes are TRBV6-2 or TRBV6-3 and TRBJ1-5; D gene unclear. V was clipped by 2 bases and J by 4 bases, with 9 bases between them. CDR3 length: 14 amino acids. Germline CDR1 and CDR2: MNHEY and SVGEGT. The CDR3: CASSYPVGNQPQHF. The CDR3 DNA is TGTGCCAGCAGTTACCCCGTTGGGAATCAGCCCCAGCATTTT.

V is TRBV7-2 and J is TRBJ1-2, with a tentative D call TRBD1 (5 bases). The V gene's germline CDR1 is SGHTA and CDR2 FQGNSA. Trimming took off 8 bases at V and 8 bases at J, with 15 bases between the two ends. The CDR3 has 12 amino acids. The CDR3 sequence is CASPGGGPGYTF. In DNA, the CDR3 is TGTGCCAGCCCCGGGGGGGGACCAGGCTACACCTTC.

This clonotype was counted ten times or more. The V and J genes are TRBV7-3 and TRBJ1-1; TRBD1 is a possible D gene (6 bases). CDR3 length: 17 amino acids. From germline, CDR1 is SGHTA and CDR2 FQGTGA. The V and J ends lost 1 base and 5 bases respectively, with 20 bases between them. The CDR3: CASSLNQAGRGGTEAFF. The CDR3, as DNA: TGTGCCAGCAGCTTAAATCAGGCGGGCAGGGGCGGAACTGAAGCTTTCTTT.

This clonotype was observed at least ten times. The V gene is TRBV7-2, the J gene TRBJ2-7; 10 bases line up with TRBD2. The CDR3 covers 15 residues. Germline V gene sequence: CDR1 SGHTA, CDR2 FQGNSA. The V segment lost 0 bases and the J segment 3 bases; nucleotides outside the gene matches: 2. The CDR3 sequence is CASSLALAGDYEQYF. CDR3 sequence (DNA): TGTGCCAGCAGCTTAGCCCTAGCGGGGGACTACGAGCAGTACTTC.

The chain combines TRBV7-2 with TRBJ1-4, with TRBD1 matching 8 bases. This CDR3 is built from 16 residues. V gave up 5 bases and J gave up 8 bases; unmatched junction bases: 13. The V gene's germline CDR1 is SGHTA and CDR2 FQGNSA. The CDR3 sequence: CASSPPGQGAKEKLFF. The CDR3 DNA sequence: TGTGCCAGCAGCCCCCCAGGGCAGGGGGCCAAGGAAAAACTGTTTTTT.